Given below is one T cell receptor (beta chain) in context. The method was immunoSEQ multiplex PCR; TCRdb's version includes in-frame clones alone and lacks a portion of them. The sample lists 150,000 or so clones; over 75% were seen once. V lost 4 bases to trimming and J lost 6 bases; unmatched junction nucleotides: 2. The CDR3 covers 12 residues. This sample is drawn from a study of control samples from healthy donors and cancer patients. Material: blood. The chain links TRBV12-3 or TRBV12-4 to TRBJ2-7, with TRBD2 matching 8 bases. The clonotype originates from a man in his forties in good health. The CDR3 sequence is CASSYRGGEQYF. The CDR3 DNA is TGTGCCAGCAGTTATCGGGGGGGCGAGCAGTACTTC.